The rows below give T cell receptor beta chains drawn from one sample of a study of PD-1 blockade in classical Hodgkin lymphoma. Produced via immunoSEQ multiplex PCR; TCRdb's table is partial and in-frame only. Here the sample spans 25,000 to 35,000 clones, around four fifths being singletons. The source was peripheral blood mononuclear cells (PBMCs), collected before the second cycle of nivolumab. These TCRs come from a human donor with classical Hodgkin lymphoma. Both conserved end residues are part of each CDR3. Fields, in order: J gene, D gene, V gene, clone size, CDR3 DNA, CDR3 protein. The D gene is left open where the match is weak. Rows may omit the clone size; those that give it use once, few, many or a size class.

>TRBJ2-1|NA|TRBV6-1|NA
TGTGCCAGCAGTGAAAATAGCGCCCGAGCCAATGAGCAGTTCTTC
CASSENSARANEQFF
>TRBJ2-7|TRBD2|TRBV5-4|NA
TGTGCCAGCAGCTCCTGGACTAGCGGGAGGGCCTTTGTAACCGAGCAGTACTTC
CASSSWTSGRAFVTEQYF
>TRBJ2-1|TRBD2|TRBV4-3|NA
TGCGCCAGCAGCCAAGATAAAAAGGTGCGGGAGCGTTACTACAATGAGCAGTTCTTC
CASSQDKKVRERYYNEQFF
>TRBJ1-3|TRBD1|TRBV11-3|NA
TGTGCCAGCAGCCGAGAGGGGGCAGCTGGAAACACCATATATTTT
CASSREGAAGNTIYF
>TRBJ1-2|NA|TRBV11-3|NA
TGTGCCAGCAGCTTGACCCCCCGGGACTCGCTAAACTATGGCTACACCTTC
CASSLTPRDSLNYGYTF
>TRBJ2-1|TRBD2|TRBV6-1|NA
TGTGCCAGCAGTGAAGCGGGACTAGCGGGGGTTCTCTCCTACAATGAGCAGTTCTTC
CASSEAGLAGVLSYNEQFF
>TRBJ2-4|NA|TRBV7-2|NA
TGTGCCAGCAGCTTAGGGTTGCGAAACATTCAGTACTTC
CASSLGLRNIQYF
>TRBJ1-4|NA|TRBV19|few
TGTGCCAGTAAAGTGGGACTAACTAATGAAAAACTGTTTTTT
CASKVGLTNEKLFF
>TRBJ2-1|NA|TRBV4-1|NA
TGCGCCAGCAGCCAAGATCGGCGGGGTCCCTACAATGAGCAGTTCTTC
CASSQDRRGPYNEQFF
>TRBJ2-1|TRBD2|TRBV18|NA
TGTGCCAGCTTACCGACTAGCGGGGTGGGGAACAATGAGCAGTTCTTC
CASLPTSGVGNNEQFF
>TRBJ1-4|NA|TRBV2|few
TGTGCCAGCAGTTGGGCGCGTAATGAAAAACTGTTTTTT
CASSWARNEKLFF
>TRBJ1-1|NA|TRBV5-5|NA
TGTGCCAGCAGCTTTAGGACGGACACTGAAGCTTTCTTT
CASSFRTDTEAFF
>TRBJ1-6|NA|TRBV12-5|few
TGTGCTAGTGGTTGGGCACCCTATAATTCACCCCTCCACTTT
CASGWAPYNSPLHF
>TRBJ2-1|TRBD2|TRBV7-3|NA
TGTGCCAGCAGCTCCACAGCGGGAGGGCCGATTAATGAGCAGTTCTTC
CASSSTAGGPINEQFF
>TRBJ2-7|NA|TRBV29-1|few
TGCAGCGTCGGGCTTCCAGGGGAGTACGAGCAGTACTTC
CSVGLPGEYEQYF
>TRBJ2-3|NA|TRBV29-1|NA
TGCAGCGTTGAAGAGCGGGGGCTTGTAGATACGCAGTATTTT
CSVEERGLVDTQYF
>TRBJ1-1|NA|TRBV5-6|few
TGTGCCAGCAGCTTGATCGGGCGTACTGAAGCTTTCTTT
CASSLIGRTEAFF
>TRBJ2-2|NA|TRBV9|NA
TGTGCCAGCAGCGTAGGTCTTAGCGCTAACACCGGGGAGCTGTTTTTT
CASSVGLSANTGELFF
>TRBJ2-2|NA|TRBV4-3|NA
TGCGCCAGCAGCCAACCTCTTACCGGGGAGCTGTTTTTT
CASSQPLTGELFF
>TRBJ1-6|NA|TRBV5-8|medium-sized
TGTGCCAGCAGCTTGGGCCAGGGAGGGAATTCACCCCTCCACTTT
CASSLGQGGNSPLHF
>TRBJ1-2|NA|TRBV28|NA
TGTGCCAGCAGTTTGGAGTGGGTCACTTCTAACTATGGCTACACCTTC
CASSLEWVTSNYGYTF
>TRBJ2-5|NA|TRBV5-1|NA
TGCGCCAGCAGCTTGGAAGAGACCCAGTACTTC
CASSLEETQYF